This T cell receptor beta chain was sequenced for a study of blood T cell repertoires in COVID-19. Study information: Samples taken during acute and convalescent COVID-19 were collected in the United States, Italy and Spain.

Clones were sequenced by immunoSEQ multiplex PCR, and TCRdb holds only the in-frame ones, with some missing. The data show hundreds of thousands of clones, 85% to 90% seen once. The length of the CDR3 is 17 residues. V gave up 8 bases and J gave up 0 bases, with 21 bases separating them. The V gene's germline CDR1 is KGHSH and CDR2 LQKENI. The study recruited people aged about 18 to 90 years across about two dozen US areas. This receptor was identified in a woman between 25 and 40 years old with acute COVID-19. The sequenced material came from PBMCs or T cells enriched from blood (not recorded which). The chain recombines TRBV18 with TRBJ2-3; D is perhaps TRBD2 (5 bases). The CDR3 loop is CASPARPDGESTDTQYF. DNA for the CDR3: TGTGCCAGCCCCGCCCGCCCGGACGGGGAGAGCACAGATACGCAGTATTTT.